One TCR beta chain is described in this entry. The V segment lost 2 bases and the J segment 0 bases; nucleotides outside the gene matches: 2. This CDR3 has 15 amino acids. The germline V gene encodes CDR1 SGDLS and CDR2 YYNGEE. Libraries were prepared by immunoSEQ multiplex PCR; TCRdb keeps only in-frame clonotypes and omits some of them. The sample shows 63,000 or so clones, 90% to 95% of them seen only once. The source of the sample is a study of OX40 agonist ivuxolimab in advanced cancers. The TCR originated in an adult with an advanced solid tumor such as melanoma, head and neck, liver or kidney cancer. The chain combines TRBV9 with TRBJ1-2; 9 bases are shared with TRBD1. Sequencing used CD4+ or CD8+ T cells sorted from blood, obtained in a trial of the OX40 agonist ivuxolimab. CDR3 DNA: TGTGCCAGCAGCGTGACAGGGGGAGCTAACTATGGCTACACCTTC. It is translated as CASSVTGGANYGYTF. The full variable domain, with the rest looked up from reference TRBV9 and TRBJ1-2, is DSGVTQTPKHLITATGQRVTLRCSPRSGDLSVYWYQQSLDQGLQFLIQYYNGEERAKGNILERFSAQQFPDLHSELNLSSLELGDSALYFCASSVTGGANYGYTFGSGTRLTVV.